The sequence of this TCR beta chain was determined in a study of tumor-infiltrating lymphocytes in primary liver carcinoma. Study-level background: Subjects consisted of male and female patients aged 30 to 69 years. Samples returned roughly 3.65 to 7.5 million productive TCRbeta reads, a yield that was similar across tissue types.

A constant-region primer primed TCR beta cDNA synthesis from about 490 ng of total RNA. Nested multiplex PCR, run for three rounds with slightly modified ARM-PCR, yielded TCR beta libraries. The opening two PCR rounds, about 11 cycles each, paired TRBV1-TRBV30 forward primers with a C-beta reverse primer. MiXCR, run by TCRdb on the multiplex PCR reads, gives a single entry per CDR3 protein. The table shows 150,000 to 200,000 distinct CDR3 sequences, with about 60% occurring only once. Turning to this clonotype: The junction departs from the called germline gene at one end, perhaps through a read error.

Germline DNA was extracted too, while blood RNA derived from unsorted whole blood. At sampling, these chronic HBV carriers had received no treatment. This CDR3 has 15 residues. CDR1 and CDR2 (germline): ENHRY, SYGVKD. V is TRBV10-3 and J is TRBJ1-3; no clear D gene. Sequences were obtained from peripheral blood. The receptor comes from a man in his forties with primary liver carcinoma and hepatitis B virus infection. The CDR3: CAISEVQSSGNTVYF. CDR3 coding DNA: TGTGCCATCAGTGAGGTACAGAGCTCTGGAAACACCGTATATTTT.